This paragraph covers one T cell receptor beta chain sequence. These data come from a study of cytomegalovirus exposure and HLA in healthy donors. PCR primers comprised 60 Vbeta and 13 Jbeta primers. Sequencing used immunoSEQ multiplex PCR; TCRdb keeps in-frame clones, though not all of them. The data show roughly 140,000 clones, over 75% seen once. Germline values: CDR1 SEHNR, CDR2 FQNEAQ (reference sequence). The germline V and J ends were trimmed by 0 bases and 1 base, with 13 bases remaining between them. This CDR3 has 17 residues. The chain has TRBV7-9 and TRBJ1-3, with a possible D match to TRBD1 (5 bases). Material: PBMCs. This TCR was sampled from a man under 40 in good health and CMV-seropositive. The CDR3 DNA follows: TGTGCCAGCAGCTTAGCGACCTCAGGGAAATCTGGAAACACCATATATTTT. It translates to CASSLATSGKSGNTIYF.